This TCR beta chain originates from a study of beta chain features in type 1 diabetes. On the study more broadly: The patient and healthy donor groups were comparable for age, gender and cell yields. Sorted cells numbering some 110 million were examined across all samples. Notes on the study in general: Among patients with Type 1 diabetes, TCRB CDR3s were moderately but significantly shorter in every one of the four CD4+ subsets.

The entirety of the isolated RNA underwent reverse transcription, so expressed TCRB transcripts were sequenced. The repertoire was sequenced with immunoSEQ multiplex PCR; TCRdb's copy has only in-frame clones and lacks some. Here the sample spans about 170,000 clones, approximately 7.9% being singletons. For this clone: Its antigen is currently unknown.

The source material was central memory CD4+ T cells from blood. The sequence derives from a man younger than 35 with type 1 diabetes.

CDR3 protein: CAWSRGGRANEKLFF. CDR3 coding DNA: TGTGCCTGGAGCCGTGGGGGGAGGGCTAATGAAAAACTGTTTTTT. The gene calls are TRBV30 and TRBJ1-4; a weak D match, TRBD1 (5 bases). CDR3 length: 15 amino acids. Germline CDR1 reads GTSNPN; CDR2 reads SVGIG (reference sequence). V gave up 3 bases and J gave up 3 bases, with 14 bases separating them.